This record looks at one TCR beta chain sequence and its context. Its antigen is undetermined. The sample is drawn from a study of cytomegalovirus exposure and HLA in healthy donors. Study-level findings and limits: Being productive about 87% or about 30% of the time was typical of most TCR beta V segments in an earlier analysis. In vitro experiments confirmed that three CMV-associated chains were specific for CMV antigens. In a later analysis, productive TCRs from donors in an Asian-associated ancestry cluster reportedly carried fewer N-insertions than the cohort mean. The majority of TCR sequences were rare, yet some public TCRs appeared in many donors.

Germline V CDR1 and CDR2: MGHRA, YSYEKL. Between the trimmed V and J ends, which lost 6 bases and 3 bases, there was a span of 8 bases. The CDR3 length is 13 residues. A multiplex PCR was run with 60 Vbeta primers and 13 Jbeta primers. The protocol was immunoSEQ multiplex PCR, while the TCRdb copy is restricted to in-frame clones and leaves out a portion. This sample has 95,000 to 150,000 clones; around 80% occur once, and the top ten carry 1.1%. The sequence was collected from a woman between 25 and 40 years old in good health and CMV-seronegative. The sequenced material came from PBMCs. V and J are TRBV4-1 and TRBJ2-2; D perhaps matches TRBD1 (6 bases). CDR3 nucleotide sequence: TGCGCCAGCAGGAGGACAGACACCGGGGAGCTGTTTTTT. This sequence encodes CASRRTDTGELFF.